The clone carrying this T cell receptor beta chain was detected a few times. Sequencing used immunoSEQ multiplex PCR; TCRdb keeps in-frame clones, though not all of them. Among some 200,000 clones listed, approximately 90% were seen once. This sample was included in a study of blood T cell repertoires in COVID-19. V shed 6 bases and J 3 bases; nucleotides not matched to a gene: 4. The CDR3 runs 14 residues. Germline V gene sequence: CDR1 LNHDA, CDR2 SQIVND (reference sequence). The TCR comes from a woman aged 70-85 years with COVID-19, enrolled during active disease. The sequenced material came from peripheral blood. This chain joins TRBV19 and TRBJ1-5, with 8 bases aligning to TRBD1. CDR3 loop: CASRTGAINQPQHF. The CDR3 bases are TGTGCCAGTAGGACAGGGGCGATCAATCAGCCCCAGCATTTT.